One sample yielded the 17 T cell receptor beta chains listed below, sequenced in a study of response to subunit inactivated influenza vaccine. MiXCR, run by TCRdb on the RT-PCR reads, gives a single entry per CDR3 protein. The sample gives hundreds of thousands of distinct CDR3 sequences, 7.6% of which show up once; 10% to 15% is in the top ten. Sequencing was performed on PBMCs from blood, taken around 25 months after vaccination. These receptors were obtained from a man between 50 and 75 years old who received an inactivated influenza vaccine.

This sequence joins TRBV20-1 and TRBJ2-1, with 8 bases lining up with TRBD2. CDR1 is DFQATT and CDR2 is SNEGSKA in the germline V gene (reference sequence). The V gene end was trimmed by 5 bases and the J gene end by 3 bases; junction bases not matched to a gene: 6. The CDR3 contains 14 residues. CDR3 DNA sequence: TGCAGTGCTGCCCCCAGCGGGAGCTACAATGAGCAGTTCTTC. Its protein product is CSAAPSGSYNEQFF.

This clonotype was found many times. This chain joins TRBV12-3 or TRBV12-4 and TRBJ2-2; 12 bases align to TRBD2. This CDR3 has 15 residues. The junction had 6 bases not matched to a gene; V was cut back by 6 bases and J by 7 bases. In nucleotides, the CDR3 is TGTGCCAGCAGCACCCTAGCGGGAGGGTTCGGGGAGCTGTTTTTT. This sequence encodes CASSTLAGGFGELFF.

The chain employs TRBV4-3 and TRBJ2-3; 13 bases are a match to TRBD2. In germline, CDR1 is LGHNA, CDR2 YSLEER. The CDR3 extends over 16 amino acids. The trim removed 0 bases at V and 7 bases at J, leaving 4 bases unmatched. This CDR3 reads CASSQEALAGGHTQYF. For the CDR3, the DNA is TGCGCCAGCAGCCAAGAAGCACTAGCGGGGGGGCATACGCAGTATTTT.

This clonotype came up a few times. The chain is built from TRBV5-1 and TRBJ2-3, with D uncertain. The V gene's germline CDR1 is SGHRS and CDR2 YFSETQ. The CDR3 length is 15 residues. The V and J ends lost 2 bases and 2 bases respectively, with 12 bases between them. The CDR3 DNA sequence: TGCGCCAGCAGCTTCCAGGACCTTGTCACAGATACGCAGTATTTT. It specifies CASSFQDLVTDTQYF.

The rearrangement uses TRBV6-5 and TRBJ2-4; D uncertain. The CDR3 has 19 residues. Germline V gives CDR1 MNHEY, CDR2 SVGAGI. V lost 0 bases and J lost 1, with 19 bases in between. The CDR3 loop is CASSYSSGPSGMAKNIQYF. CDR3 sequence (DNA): TGTGCCAGCAGTTACTCTTCCGGGCCCTCGGGTATGGCCAAAAACATTCAGTACTTC.

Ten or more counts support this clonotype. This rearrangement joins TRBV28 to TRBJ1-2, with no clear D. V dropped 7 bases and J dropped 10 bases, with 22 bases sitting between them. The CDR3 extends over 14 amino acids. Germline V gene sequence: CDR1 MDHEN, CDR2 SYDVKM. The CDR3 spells CASTLSGGPSDYTF. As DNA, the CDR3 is TGTGCCAGCACCCTCTCCGGTGGACCTTCGGACTACACCTTC.

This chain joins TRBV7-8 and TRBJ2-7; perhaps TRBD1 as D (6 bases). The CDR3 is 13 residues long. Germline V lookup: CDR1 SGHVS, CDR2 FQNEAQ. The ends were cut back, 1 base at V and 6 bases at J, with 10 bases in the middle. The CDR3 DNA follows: TGTGCCAGCAGCTTAGAGGCAGGGGCCGAGCAGTACTTC. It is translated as CASSLEAGAEQYF.

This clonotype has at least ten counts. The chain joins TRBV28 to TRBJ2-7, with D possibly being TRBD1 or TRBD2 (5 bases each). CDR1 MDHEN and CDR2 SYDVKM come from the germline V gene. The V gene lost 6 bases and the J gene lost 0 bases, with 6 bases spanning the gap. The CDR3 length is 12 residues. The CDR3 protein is CASRGTSYEQYF. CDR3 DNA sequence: TGTGCCAGCAGGGGGACCTCCTACGAGCAGTACTTC.

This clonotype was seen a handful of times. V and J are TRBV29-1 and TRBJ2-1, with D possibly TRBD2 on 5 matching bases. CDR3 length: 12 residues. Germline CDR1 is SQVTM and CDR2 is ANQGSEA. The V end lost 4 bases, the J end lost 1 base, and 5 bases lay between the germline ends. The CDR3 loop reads CSVGTSYNEQFF. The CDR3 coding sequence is TGCAGCGTTGGGACTTCCTACAATGAGCAGTTCTTC.

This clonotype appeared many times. The CDR3 sequence: CSAGGVSSYNSPLHF. CDR3 DNA sequence: TGCAGTGCTGGAGGGGTGAGCTCCTATAATTCACCCCTCCACTTT. V gene TRBV20-1 combines with J gene TRBJ1-6; weak D call: TRBD1 (5 bases). V lost 5 bases and J lost 0, with 11 bases in between. Germline V lookup: CDR1 DFQATT, CDR2 SNEGSKA (reference sequence). The CDR3 runs to 15 residues.

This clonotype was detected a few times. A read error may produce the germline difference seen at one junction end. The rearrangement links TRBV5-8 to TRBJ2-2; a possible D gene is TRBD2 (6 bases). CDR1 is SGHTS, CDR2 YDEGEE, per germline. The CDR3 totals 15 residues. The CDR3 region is CASTLGGVITGELFF. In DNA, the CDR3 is TGTGCCAGCACCTTGGGAGGAGTCATCACCGGGGAGCTGTTTTTT.

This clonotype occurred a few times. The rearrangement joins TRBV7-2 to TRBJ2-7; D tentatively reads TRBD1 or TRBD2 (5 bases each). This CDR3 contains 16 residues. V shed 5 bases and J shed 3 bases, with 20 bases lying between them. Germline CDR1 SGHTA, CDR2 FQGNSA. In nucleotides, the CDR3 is TGTGCCAGCAGCACCGGGGCTAACTGGGGCAACTACGAGCAGTACTTC. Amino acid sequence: CASSTGANWGNYEQYF.

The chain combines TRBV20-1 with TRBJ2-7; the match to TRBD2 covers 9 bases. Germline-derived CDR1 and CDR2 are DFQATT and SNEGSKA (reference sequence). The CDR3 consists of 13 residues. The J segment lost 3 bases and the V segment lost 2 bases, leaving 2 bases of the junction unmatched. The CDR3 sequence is CSARSTSGYEQYF. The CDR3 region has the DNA TGCAGTGCTAGATCGACTAGCGGCTACGAGCAGTACTTC.

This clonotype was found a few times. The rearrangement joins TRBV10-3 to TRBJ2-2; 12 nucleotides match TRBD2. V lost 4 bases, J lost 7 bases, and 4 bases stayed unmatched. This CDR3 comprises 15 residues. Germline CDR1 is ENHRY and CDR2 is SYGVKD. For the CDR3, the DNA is TGTGCCATCAGTGTAGCGACTAGCGGGAGCGGGGAGCTGTTTTTT. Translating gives CAISVATSGSGELFF.

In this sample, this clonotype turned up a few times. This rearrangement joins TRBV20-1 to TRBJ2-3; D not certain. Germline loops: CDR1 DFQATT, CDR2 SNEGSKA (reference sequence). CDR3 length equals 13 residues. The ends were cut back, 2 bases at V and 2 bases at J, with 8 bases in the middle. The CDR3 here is CSARLGYTDTQYF. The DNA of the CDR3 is TGCAGTGCTAGATTGGGTTACACAGATACGCAGTATTTT.

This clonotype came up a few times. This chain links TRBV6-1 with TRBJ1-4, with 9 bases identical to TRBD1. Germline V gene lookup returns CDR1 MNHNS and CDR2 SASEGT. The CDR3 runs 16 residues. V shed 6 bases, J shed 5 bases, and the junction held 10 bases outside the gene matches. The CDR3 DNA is TGTGCCAGCAGAACACAGGGGGCAACAAGGAATGAAAAACTGTTTTTT. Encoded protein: CASRTQGATRNEKLFF.

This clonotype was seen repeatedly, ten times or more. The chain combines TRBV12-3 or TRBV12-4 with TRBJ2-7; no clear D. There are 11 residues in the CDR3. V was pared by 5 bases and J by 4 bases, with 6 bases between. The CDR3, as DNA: TGTGCCAGCAGTATCAGTTACGAGCAGTACTTC. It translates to CASSISYEQYF.